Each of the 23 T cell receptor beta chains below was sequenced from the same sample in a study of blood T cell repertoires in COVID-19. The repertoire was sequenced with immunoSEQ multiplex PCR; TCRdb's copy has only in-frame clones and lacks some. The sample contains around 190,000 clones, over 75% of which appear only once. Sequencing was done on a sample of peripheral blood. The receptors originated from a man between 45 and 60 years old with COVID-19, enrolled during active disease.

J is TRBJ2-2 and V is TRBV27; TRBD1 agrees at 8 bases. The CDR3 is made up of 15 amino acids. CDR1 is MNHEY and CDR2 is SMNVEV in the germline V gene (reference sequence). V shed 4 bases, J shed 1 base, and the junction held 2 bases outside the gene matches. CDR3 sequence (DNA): TGTGCCAGCAGTTGGGGGACAGGGAACACCGGGGAGCTGTTTTTT. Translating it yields CASSWGTGNTGELFF.

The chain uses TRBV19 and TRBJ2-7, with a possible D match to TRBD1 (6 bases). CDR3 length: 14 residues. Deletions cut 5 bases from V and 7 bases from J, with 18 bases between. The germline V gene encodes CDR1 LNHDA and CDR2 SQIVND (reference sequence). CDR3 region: CASSEYRASGEQYF. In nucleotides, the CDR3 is TGTGCCAGTAGTGAGTACAGGGCCAGTGGGGAGCAGTACTTC. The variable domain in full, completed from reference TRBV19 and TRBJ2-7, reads DGGITQSPKYLFRKEGQNVTLSCEQNLNHDAMYWYRQDPGQGLRLIYYSQIVNDFQKGDIAEGYSVSREKKESFPLTVTSAQKNPTAFYLCASSEYRASGEQYFGPGTRLTVT.

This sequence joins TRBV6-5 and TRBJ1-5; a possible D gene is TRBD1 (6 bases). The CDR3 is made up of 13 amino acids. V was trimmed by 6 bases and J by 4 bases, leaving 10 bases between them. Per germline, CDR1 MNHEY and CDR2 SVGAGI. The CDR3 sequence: CASRTQGNQPQHF. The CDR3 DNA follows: TGTGCCAGCAGGACACAGGGTAATCAGCCCCAGCATTTT.

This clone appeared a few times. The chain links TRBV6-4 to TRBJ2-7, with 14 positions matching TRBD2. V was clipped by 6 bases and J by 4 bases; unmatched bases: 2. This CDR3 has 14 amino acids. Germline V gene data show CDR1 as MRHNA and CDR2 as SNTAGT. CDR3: CASRTSGGGYEQYF. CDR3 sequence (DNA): TGTGCCAGCAGGACTAGCGGGGGGGGTTACGAGCAGTACTTC.

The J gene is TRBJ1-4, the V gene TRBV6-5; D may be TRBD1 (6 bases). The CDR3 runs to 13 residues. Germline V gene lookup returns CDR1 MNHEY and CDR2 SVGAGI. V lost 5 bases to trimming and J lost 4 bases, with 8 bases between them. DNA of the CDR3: TGTGCCAGCAGTCAGGGGAATAATGAAAAACTGTTTTTT. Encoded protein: CASSQGNNEKLFF.

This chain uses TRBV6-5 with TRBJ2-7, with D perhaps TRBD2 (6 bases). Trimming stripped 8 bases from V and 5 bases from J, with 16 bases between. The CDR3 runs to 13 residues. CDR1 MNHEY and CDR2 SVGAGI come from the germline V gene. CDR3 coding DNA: TGTGCCAGCCACAACGCCGGGAGTAACGAGCAGTACTTC. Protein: CASHNAGSNEQYF.

CDR3 coding DNA: TGTGCCAGCAGCCCTACGGGGACTAGCGGGGGAGATACGCAGTATTTT. This codes for CASSPTGTSGGDTQYF. V usage is TRBV9 and J usage is TRBJ2-3; 14 bases agree with TRBD2. V lost 4 bases, J lost 5 bases, and 6 bases stayed unmatched. Germline V gene sequence: CDR1 SGDLS, CDR2 YYNGEE. The CDR3 sequence is 16 residues long.

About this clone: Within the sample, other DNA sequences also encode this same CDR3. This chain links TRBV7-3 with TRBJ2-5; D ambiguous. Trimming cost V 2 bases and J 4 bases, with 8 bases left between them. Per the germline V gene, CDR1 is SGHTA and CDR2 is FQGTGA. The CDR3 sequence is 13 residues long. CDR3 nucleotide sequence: TGTGCCAGCAGCTTAGCTGGCGGAGAGACCCAGTACTTC. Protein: CASSLAGGETQYF. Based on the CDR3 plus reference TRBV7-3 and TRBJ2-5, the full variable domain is GAGVSQTPSNKVTEKGKYVELRCDPISGHTALYWYRQSLGQGPEFLIYFQGTGAADDSGLPNDRFFAVRPEGSVSTLKIQRTERGDSAVYLCASSLAGGETQYFGPGTRLLVL.

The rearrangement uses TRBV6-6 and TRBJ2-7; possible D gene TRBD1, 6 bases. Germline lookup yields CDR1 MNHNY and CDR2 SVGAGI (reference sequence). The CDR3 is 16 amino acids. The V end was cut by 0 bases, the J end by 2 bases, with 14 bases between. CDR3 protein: CASSYSRRGSPYEQYF. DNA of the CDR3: TGTGCCAGCAGTTACTCGAGAAGGGGGAGTCCCTACGAGCAGTACTTC.

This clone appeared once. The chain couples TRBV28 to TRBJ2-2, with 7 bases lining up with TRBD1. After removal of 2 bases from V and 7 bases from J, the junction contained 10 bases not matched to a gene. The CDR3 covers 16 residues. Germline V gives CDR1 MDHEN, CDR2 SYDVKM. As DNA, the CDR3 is TGTGCCAGCAGTTTAAACAGGGGCCCGTCGGGCGGGGAGCTGTTTTTT. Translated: CASSLNRGPSGGELFF.

DNA for the CDR3: TGTGCCAGCAGCTTAGGTAGTAATGAAGCTTTCTTT. Translating gives CASSLGSNEAFF. The chain couples TRBV11-2 to TRBJ1-1; D call uncertain. This CDR3 spans 12 amino acids. Germline assignment: CDR1 SGHAT and CDR2 FQNNGV. V was trimmed by 1 base and J by 7 bases, leaving 7 bases between them. Drawing the rest from reference TRBV11-2 and TRBJ1-1, the complete variable domain is EAGVAQSPRYKIIEKRQSVAFWCNPISGHATLYWYQQILGQGPKLLIQFQNNGVVDDSQLPKDRFSAERLKGVDSTLKIQPAKLEDSAVYLCASSLGSNEAFFGQGTRLTVV.

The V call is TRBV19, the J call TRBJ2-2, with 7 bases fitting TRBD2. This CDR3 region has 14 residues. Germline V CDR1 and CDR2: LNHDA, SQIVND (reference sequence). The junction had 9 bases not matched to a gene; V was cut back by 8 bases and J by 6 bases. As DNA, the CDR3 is TGTGCCAGTTGGACTAGGGGCATTGCCGGGGAGCTGTTTTTT. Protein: CASWTRGIAGELFF.

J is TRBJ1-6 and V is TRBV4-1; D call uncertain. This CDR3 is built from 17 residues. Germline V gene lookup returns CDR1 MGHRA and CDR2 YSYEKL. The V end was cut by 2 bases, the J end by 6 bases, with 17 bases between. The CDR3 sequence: CASSQLRAVLSNSPLHF. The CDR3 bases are TGCGCCAGCAGCCAATTGCGGGCGGTTCTTTCTAATTCACCCCTCCACTTT.

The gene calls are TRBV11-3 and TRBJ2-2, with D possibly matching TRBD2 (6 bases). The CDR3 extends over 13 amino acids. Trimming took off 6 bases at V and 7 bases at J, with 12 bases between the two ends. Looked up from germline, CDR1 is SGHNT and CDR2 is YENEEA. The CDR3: CASSYSSGGELFF. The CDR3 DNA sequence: TGTGCCAGCAGTTATAGTAGCGGCGGGGAGCTGTTTTTT. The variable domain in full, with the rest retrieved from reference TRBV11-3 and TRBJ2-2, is EAGVVQSPRYKIIEKKQPVAFWCNPISGHNTLYWYLQNLGQGPELLIRYENEEAVDDSQLPKDRFSAERLKGVDSTLKIQPAELGDSAVYLCASSYSSGGELFFGEGSRLTVL.

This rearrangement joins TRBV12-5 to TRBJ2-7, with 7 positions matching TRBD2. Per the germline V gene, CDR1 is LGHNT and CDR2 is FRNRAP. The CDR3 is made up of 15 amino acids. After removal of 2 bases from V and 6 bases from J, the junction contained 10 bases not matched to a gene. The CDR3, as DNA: TGTGCTAGTGGTTTGAGGTTTGGCGGGAGTTCCGAGCAGTACTTC. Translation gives CASGLRFGGSSEQYF. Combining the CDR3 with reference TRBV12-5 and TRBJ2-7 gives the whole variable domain DARVTQTPRHKVTEMGQEVTMRCQPILGHNTVFWYRQTMMQGLELLAYFRNRAPLDDSGMPKDRFSAEMPDATLATLKIQPSEPRDSAVYFCASGLRFGGSSEQYFGPGTRLTVT.

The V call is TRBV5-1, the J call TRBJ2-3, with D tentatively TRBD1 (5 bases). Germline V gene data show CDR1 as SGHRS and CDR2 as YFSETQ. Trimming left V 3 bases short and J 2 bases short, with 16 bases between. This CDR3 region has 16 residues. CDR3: CASSSMGRPSTDTQYF. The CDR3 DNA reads TGCGCCAGCAGCTCGATGGGGCGGCCGTCCACAGATACGCAGTATTTT. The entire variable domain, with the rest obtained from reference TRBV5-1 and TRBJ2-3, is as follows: KAGVTQTPRYLIKTRGQQVTLSCSPISGHRSVSWYQQTPGQGLQFLFEYFSETQRNKGNFPGRFSGRQFSNSRSEMNVSTLELGDSALYLCASSSMGRPSTDTQYFGPGTRLTVL.

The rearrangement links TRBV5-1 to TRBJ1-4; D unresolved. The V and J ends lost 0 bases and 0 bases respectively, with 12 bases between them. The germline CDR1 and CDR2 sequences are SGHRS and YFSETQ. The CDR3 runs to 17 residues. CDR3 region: CASSLDGRLATNEKLFF. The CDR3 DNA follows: TGCGCCAGCAGCTTGGACGGCAGGTTAGCAACTAATGAAAAACTGTTTTTT.

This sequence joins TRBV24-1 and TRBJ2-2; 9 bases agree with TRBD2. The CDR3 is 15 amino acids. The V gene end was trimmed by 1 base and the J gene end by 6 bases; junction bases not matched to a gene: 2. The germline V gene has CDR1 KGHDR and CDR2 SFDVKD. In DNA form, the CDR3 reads TGTGCCACCAGTGATTTAGCGGGGGGACCCGGGGAGCTGTTTTTT. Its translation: CATSDLAGGPGELFF.

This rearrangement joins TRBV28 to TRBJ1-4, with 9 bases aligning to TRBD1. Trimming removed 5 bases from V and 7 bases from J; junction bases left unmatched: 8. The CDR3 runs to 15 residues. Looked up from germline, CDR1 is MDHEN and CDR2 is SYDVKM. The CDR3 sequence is CASSTFDRGSEKLFF. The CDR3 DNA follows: TGTGCCAGCAGTACATTCGACAGGGGGTCTGAAAAACTGTTTTTT.

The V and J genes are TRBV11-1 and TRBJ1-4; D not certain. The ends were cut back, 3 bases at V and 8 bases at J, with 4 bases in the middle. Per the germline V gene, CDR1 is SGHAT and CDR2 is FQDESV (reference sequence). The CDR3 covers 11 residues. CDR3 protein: CASSLEEKLFF. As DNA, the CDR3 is TGTGCCAGCAGCTTGGAGGAAAAACTGTTTTTT.

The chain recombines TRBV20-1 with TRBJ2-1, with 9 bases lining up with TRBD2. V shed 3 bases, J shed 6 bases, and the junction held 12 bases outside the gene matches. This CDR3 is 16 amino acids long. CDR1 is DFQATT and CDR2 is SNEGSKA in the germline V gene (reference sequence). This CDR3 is CSASDFASGISNEQFF. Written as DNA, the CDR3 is TGCAGTGCTAGTGATTTTGCTAGCGGGATCTCCAATGAGCAGTTCTTC.

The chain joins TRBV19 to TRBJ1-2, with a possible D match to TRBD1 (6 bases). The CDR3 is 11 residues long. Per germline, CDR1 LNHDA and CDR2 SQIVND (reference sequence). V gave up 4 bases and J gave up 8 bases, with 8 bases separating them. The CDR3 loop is CASSTDRGYTF. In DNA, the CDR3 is TGTGCCAGTAGTACGGACAGAGGCTACACCTTC. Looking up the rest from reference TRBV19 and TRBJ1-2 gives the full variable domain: DGGITQSPKYLFRKEGQNVTLSCEQNLNHDAMYWYRQDPGQGLRLIYYSQIVNDFQKGDIAEGYSVSREKKESFPLTVTSAQKNPTAFYLCASSTDRGYTFGSGTRLTVV.

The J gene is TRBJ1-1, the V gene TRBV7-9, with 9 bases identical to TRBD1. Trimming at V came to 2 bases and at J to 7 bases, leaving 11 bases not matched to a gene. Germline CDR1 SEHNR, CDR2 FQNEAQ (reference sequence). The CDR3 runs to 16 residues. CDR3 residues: CASSLSLGQGFSEAFF. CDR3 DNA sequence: TGTGCCAGCAGCTTAAGCTTGGGACAGGGATTTAGTGAAGCTTTCTTT.